This T cell receptor (beta chain) is from a study of T cell repertoires in cytomegalovirus infection. In the study overall: CMV epitopes used comprised recently identified HLA-C-restricted ones and well-studied HLA-B-restricted ones. Study-level results: Based on cumulative public TCR beta family frequency, carriers of CMV plus the relevant HLA were identified.

A word on this clonotype: The target antigen is unknown.

TCRdb reprocessed the reads via MiXCR and lists one record per CDR3 protein. Among 350,000 to 400,000 distinct CDR3 sequences, roughly 34% were seen once, and the ten largest hold approximately 13%. Trimming pared 1 base from V and 10 bases from J, leaving 10 bases between. Looked up from germline, CDR1 is SGHTA and CDR2 is FQGNSA. CDR3 length equals 12 residues. V and J are TRBV7-2 and TRBJ2-5, with D perhaps being TRBD1 or TRBD2 (5 bases each). The TCR sequence derives from a human donor in good health (CMV status not recorded). Some clones in this sample may be carry-over from other donors' samples. Sequencing was performed on cultured PBMCs, taken from culture after CMV antigen stimulation. CDR3 bases: TGTGCCAGCAGCTTAGGGGGGTCGAACCAGTACTTC. This encodes CASSLGGSNQYF.